What follows are 6 T cell receptor beta chains derived from one specimen sequenced in a study of cytomegalovirus exposure and HLA in healthy donors. The table came from immunoSEQ multiplex PCR; TCRdb's copy has only in-frame clones and leaves some out. The table records over 250,000 clones, roughly 90% of them present only once. Material for sequencing was PBMCs. The receptors derive from a woman aged 25 to 39 in good health and CMV-seropositive.

The sample holds one count of this clone. In DNA, the CDR3 is TGTGCCAGCAGCGACTGGGGGGGAGAGTATGGCTACACCTTC. Its translation: CASSDWGGEYGYTF. This chain links TRBV7-2 with TRBJ1-2; TRBD1 is a possible D gene (5 bases). In germline, CDR1 is SGHTA, CDR2 FQGNSA. The CDR3 is 14 amino acids. Trimming left V 5 bases short and J 5 bases short, with 15 bases between.

This chain connects TRBV6-6 to TRBJ1-2; D is undetermined. Trimming left V 0 bases short and J 7 bases short, with 9 bases between. This CDR3 has 13 residues. CDR1 and CDR2 (germline): MNHNY, SVGAGI (reference sequence). The CDR3 reads CASSYSHVGGYTF. The DNA for the CDR3 is TGTGCCAGCAGTTACTCGCATGTTGGTGGCTACACCTTC.

CDR3 coding DNA: TGTGCCAGCAGCCCGGGACGGGGAACCCTTCCCGGGGCCAACGTCCTGACTTTC. Protein product: CASSPGRGTLPGANVLTF. The rearrangement joins TRBV7-8 to TRBJ2-6; perhaps D is TRBD1 or TRBD2 (5 bases each). Per germline, CDR1 SGHVS and CDR2 FQNEAQ. Trimming cost V 5 bases and J 4 bases, with 21 bases left between them. This CDR3 comprises 18 residues.

This sequence joins TRBV11-2 and TRBJ1-2; 9 positions match TRBD1. The CDR3 runs 19 residues. The germline V gene encodes CDR1 SGHAT and CDR2 FQNNGV. J was trimmed by 3 bases and V by 4 bases; bases with no gene match: 18. The CDR3: CASSSYRRTGDVRDYGYTF. The CDR3 DNA sequence: TGTGCCAGCAGCTCCTACCGTAGGACAGGGGATGTACGGGACTATGGCTACACCTTC.

The rearrangement uses TRBV7-2 and TRBJ2-5; D not resolved. The CDR3 sequence is 12 residues long. Trimming removed 5 bases at V and 0 bases at J, with 4 bases between. Germline assignment: CDR1 SGHTA and CDR2 FQGNSA. CDR3 region: CASSRYQETQYF. In nucleotides, the CDR3 is TGTGCCAGCAGCAGGTACCAAGAGACCCAGTACTTC.

This rearrangement joins TRBV5-8 to TRBJ2-2, with D perhaps matching TRBD1 (5 bases). Germline V lookup: CDR1 SGHTS, CDR2 YDEGEE. The V end lost 0 bases, the J end lost 1 base, and 13 bases lay between the germline ends. The CDR3 spans 17 residues. The CDR3 here is CASSLVGHRGNTGELFF. CDR3 nucleotides: TGTGCCAGCAGCTTGGTGGGCCATAGGGGGAACACCGGGGAGCTGTTTTTT.